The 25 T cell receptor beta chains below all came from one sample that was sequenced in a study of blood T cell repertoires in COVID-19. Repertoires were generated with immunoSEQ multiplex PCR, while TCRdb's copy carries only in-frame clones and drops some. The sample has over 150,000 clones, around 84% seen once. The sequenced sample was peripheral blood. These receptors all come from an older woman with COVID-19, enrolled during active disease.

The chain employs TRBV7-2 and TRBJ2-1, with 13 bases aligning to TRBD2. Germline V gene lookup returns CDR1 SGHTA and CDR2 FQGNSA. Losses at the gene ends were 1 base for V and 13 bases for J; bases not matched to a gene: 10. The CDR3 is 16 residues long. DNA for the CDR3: TGTGCCAGCAGCTTAGGCGTAGGACTAGCGGGAGTGGGTCAGTTCTTC. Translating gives CASSLGVGLAGVGQFF. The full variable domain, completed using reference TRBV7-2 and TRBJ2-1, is GAGVSQSPSNKVTEKGKDVELRCDPISGHTALYWYRQSLGQGLEFLIYFQGNSAPDKSGLPSDRFSAERTGGSVSTLTIQRTQQEDSAVYLCASSLGVGLAGVGQFFGPGTRLTVL.

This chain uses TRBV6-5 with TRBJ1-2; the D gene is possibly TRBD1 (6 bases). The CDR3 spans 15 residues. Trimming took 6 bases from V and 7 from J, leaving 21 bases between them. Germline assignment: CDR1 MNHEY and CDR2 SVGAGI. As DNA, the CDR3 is TGTGCCAGCAGGGACATAGCGGGAGAAGGGGGTGGCTACACCTTC. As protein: CASRDIAGEGGGYTF.

The CDR3 bases are TGTGCCAGCAAGGAGGGAAACAATCAGCCCCAGCATTTT. Its translation: CASKEGNNQPQHF. The V call is TRBV6-5, the J call TRBJ1-5, with unresolved D. Germline CDR1 MNHEY, CDR2 SVGAGI. Trimming shortened V by 7 bases and J by 3 bases, and 10 bases separated the two germline ends. The CDR3 has 13 amino acids.

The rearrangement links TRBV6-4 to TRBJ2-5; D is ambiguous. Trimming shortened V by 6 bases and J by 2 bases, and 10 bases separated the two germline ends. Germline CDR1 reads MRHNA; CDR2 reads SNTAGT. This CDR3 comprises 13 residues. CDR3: CASRTSRQETQYF. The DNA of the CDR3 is TGTGCCAGCAGGACTTCTCGACAAGAGACCCAGTACTTC.

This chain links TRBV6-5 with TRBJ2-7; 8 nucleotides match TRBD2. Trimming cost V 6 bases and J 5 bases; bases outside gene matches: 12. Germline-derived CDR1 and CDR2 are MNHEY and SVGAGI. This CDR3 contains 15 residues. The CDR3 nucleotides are TGTGCCAGCAGCCGCACGGCGGGAGGAGGACACGAGCAGTACTTC. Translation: CASSRTAGGGHEQYF.

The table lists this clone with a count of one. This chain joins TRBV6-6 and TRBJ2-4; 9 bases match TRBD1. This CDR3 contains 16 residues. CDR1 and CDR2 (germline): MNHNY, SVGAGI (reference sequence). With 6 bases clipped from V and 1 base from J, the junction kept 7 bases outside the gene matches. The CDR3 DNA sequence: TGTGCCAGCAGCACACCCGGGACAGGGGCCAAAAACATTCAGTACTTC. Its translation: CASSTPGTGAKNIQYF.

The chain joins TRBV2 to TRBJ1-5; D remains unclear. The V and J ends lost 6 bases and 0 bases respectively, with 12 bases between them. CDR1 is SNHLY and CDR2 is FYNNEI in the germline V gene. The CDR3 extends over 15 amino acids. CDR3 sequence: CASRETRNSNQPQHF. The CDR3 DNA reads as TGTGCCAGCAGAGAGACAAGGAATAGCAATCAGCCCCAGCATTTT.

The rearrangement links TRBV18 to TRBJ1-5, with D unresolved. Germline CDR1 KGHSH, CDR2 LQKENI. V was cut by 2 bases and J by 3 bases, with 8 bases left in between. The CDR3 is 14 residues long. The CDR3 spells CASSPARDNQPQHF. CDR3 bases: TGTGCCAGCTCACCAGCCCGGGACAATCAGCCCCAGCATTTT.

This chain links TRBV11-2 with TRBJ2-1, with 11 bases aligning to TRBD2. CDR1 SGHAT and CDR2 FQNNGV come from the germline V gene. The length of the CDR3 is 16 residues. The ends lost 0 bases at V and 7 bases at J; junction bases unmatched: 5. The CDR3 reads CASSLDTSGGRNEQFF. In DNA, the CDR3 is TGTGCCAGCAGCTTAGATACTAGCGGGGGTCGGAATGAGCAGTTCTTC.

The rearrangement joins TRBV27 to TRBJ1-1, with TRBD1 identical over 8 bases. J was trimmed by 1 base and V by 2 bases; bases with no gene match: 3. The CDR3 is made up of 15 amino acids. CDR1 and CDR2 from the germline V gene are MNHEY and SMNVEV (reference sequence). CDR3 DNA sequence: TGTGCCAGCAGTTTAGGCGGGACAGGGAACACTGAAGCTTTCTTT. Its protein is CASSLGGTGNTEAFF.

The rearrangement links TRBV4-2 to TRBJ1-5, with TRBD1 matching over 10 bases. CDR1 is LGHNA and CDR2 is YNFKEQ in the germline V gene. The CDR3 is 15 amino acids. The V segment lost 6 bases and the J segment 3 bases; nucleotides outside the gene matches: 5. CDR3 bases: TGTGCCAGCAGTGAAGGACAGGGGGACAATCAGCCCCAGCATTTT. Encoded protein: CASSEGQGDNQPQHF.

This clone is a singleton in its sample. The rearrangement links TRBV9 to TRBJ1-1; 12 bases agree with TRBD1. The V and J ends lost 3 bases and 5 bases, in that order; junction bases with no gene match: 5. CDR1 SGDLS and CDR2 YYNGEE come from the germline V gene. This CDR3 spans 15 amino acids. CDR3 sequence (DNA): TGTGCCAGCAGCGCGGGGACAGGGGGCGAGACTGAAGCTTTCTTT. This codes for CASSAGTGGETEAFF.

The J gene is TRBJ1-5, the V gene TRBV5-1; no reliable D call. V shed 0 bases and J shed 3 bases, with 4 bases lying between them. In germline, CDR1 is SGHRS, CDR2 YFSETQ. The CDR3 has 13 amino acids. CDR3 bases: TGCGCCAGCAGCTTGGACTTCAATCAGCCCCAGCATTTT. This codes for CASSLDFNQPQHF.

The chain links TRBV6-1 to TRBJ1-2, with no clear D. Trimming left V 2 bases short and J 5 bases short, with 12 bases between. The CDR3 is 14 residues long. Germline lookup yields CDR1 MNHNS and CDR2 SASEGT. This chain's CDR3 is CASSELEPGYGYTF. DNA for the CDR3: TGTGCCAGCAGTGAATTGGAGCCCGGGTATGGCTACACCTTC.

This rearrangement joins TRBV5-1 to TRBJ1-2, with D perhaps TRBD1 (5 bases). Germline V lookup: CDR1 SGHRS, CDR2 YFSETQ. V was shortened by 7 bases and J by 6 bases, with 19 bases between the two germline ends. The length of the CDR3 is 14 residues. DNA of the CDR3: TGCGCCAGCCGGCGATGGGGCGGGGGAGATGGCTACACCTTC. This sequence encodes CASRRWGGGDGYTF.

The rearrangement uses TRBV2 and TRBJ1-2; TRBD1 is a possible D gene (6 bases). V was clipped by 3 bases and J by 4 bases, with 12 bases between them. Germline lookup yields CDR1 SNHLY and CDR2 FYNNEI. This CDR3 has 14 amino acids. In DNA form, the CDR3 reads TGTGCCAGCAGTGAGGGCAGGGGTTTCTATGGCTACACCTTC. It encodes CASSEGRGFYGYTF.

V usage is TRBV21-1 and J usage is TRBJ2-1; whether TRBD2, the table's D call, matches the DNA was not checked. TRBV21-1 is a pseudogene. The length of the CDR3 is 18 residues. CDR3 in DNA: TGTGCCAGCAGCAAACCCAGTACCGATCGAGGATCCTACAATGAGCAGTTCTTC. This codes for CASSKPSTDRGSYNEQFF.

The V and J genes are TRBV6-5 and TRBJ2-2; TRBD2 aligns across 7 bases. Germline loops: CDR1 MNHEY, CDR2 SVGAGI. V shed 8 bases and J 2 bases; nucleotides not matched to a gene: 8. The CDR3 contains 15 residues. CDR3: CASHLGGLNTGELFF. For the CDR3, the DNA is TGTGCCAGCCACCTCGGGGGGTTAAACACCGGGGAGCTGTTTTTT.

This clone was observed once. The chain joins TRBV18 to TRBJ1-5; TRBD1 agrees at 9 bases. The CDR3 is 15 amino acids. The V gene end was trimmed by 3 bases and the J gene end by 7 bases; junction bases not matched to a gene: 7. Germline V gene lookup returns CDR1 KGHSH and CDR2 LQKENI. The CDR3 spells CASSPGQGTLQPQHF. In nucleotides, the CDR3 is TGTGCCAGCTCACCCGGACAGGGGACGTTGCAGCCCCAGCATTTT.

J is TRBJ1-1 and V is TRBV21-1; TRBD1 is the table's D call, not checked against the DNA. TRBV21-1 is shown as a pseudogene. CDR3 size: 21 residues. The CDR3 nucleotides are TGTGCCAGCAGGGAGCTAATGCTACAGGGGTCGGTCGGGCCCTTGAACACTGAAGCTTTCTTT. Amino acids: CASRELMLQGSVGPLNTEAFF.

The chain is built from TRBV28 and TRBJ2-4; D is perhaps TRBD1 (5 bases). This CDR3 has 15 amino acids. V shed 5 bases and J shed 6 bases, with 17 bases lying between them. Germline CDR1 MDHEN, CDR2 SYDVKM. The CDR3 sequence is CASSQNGQGGNIQYF. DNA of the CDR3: TGTGCCAGCAGTCAAAATGGGCAGGGTGGAAACATTCAGTACTTC.

Here the CDR3 DNA reads TGTGCCAGCAGTCGTCCCGGGACTTTGGAAGCTTTCTTT. Protein sequence: CASSRPGTLEAFF. V gene TRBV12-3 or TRBV12-4 combines with J gene TRBJ1-1, with D tentatively TRBD1 (5 bases). Trimming took 5 bases from V and 8 from J, leaving 15 bases between them. The CDR3 covers 13 residues.

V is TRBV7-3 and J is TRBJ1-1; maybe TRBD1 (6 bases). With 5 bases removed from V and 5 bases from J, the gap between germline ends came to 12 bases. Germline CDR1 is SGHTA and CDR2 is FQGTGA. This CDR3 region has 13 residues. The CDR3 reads CASSPQGWTEAFF. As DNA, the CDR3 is TGTGCCAGCAGCCCTCAGGGGTGGACTGAAGCTTTCTTT. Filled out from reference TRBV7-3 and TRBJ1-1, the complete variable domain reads GAGVSQTPSNKVTEKGKYVELRCDPISGHTALYWYRQSLGQGPEFLIYFQGTGAADDSGLPNDRFFAVRPEGSVSTLKIQRTERGDSAVYLCASSPQGWTEAFFGQGTRLTVV.

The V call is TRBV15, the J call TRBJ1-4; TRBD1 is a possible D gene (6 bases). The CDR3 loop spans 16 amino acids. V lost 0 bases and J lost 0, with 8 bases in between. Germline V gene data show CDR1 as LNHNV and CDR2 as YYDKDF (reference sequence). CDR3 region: CATSREAGATNEKLFF. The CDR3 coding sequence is TGTGCCACCAGCAGAGAGGCAGGGGCAACTAATGAAAAACTGTTTTTT.

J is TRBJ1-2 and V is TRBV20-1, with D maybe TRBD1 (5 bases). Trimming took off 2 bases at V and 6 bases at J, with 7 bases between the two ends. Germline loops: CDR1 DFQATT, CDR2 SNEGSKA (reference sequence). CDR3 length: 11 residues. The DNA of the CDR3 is TGCAGTGCTAGACCCAGGGATGGCTACACCTTC. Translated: CSARPRDGYTF.